This T cell receptor beta chain was profiled in a study of identical twins. General study findings and limits: Insertion counts were lower in abundant cord blood beta clonotypes, a trend that memory repertoires did not show.

This clonotype appeared many times. The antigen is unknown. Via MiXCR, TCRdb re-called the 5' RACE reads, giving one row per CDR3 protein. The table has approximately 600,000 distinct CDR3 sequences, over 8.5% seen once; the top ten hold approximately 3%. Germline trimming cut 6 bases from V and 5 bases from J; bases unmatched to any gene: 12. The CDR3 runs to 15 residues. Another study also made use of these data, one on yellow fever vaccine responses in identical twins.

This clonotype was obtained from a woman between 18 and 29 years old in good health. Sequencing was performed on PBMCs. V usage is TRBV12-3 or TRBV12-4 and J usage is TRBJ2-5; 7 bases agree with TRBD2. The CDR3 loop is CASSPDVLAGETQYF. The CDR3 region has the DNA TGTGCCAGCAGCCCGGACGTCTTAGCGGGTGAGACCCAGTACTTC.